The 29 T cell receptor beta chains reported below all come from one sample, sequenced in a study of T-cell reconstitution after alpha-beta-depleted transplantation in children. Preparation of the TCRbeta library was carried out with unique molecular identifiers. TCRdb independently ran MiXCR on the PCR reads; one entry per CDR3 protein. This sample carries around 420,000 distinct CDR3 sequences, roughly 15% of them seen once, and the ten largest clones take about 32%. Sequencing was performed on PBMCs, mostly from graft donor cells, taken 360 days after TCRalphabeta/CD19-depleted stem cell transplant. The receptors were gathered from a boy under two years old who had a stem cell transplant for Wiskott-Aldrich syndrome, so the T cells may come from the graft donor.

This clonotype was detected many times. The chain couples TRBV29-1 to TRBJ2-5, with D perhaps given as TRBD1 or TRBD2 (5 bases each). Judging by the DNA end, TRBJ2-3 fits better; the J call may be wrong. The CDR3 is made up of 11 amino acids. Germline-derived CDR1 and CDR2 are SQVTM and ANQGSEA. The chain's CDR3 is CSASLGETQYF. The CDR3 DNA follows: TGCAGTGCTAGTCTGGGGGAAACGCAGTATTTT.

V gene TRBV7-9 combines with J gene TRBJ2-5; tentative D call: TRBD2 (6 bases). The CDR3 loop spans 17 amino acids. V lost 5 bases and J 0 bases, leaving 19 bases between the germline ends. CDR1 is SEHNR and CDR2 is FQNEAQ in the germline V gene (reference sequence). This CDR3 reads CASSLPRSERDQETQYF. CDR3 coding DNA: TGTGCCAGCAGCCTCCCCCGTTCAGAGCGGGACCAAGAGACCCAGTACTTC.

V and J are TRBV5-1 and TRBJ2-3, with 10 bases that match TRBD2. Germline assignment: CDR1 SGHRS and CDR2 YFSETQ. The CDR3 spans 15 residues. J gave up 7 bases and V 3 bases, and 8 bases lay outside the gene matches. CDR3 DNA sequence: TGCGCCAGCAGCTCCCCTAGCGGGAGAGGTTATACGCAGTATTTT. The encoded protein is CASSSPSGRGYTQYF.

V and J are TRBV11-2 and TRBJ2-5; the D gene is possibly TRBD2 (7 bases). CDR3 length: 18 amino acids. Germline values: CDR1 SGHAT, CDR2 FQNNGV. Deletions cut 1 base from V and 2 bases from J, with 20 bases between. CDR3 nucleotide sequence: TGTGCCAGCAGCTTAGGATTGGCGGGTAGGGGGGGACAAGAGACCCAGTACTTC. Protein sequence: CASSLGLAGRGGQETQYF.

This chain joins TRBV27 and TRBJ2-2, with 9 bases matching TRBD2. Germline-derived CDR1 and CDR2 are MNHEY and SMNVEV (reference sequence). V dropped 4 bases and J dropped 1; count of bases not matched to a gene: 7. The CDR3 sequence is 17 residues long. CDR3 sequence (DNA): TGTGCCAGCAGTTCACATAGCGGGAGCCAGAACACCGGGGAGCTGTTTTTT. Residues: CASSSHSGSQNTGELFF.

This clonotype was recorded at least ten times. The chain carries TRBV10-2 and TRBJ1-1; TRBD1 might be the D (5 bases). The germline gives CDR1 WSHSY, CDR2 SAAADI. Trimming shortened V by 1 base and J by 5 bases, and 11 bases separated the two germline ends. The CDR3 contains 14 residues. CDR3 region: CASSEFGGGTEAFF. As DNA, the CDR3 is TGCGCCAGCAGTGAGTTCGGGGGGGGGACTGAAGCTTTCTTT.

The J gene is TRBJ2-7, the V gene TRBV28; 9 bases map to TRBD1. V gave up 5 bases and J gave up 3 bases; unmatched junction bases: 14. CDR1 is MDHEN and CDR2 is SYDVKM in the germline V gene. CDR3 length: 17 residues. The CDR3 DNA reads TGTGCCAGCAGTCCCGAGACCGGGACAGGGCTTATCTACGAGCAGTACTTC. Its protein product is CASSPETGTGLIYEQYF.

The genes are TRBV6-2 or TRBV6-3 and TRBJ1-5, with a weak D call TRBD1 (5 bases). The CDR3 spans 14 residues. Germline V CDR1 and CDR2: MNHEY, SVGEGT. Deletions cut 7 bases from V and 1 base from J, with 11 bases between. CDR3 DNA sequence: TGTGCCAGCACCGGACAAACCAGCAATCAGCCCCAGCATTTT. This gives the protein CASTGQTSNQPQHF.

This clonotype was found a few times. This chain links TRBV10-3 with TRBJ2-5, with 8 bases identical to TRBD2. CDR1 and CDR2 from the germline V gene are ENHRY and SYGVKD. V lost 5 bases to trimming and J lost 3 bases; unmatched junction nucleotides: 8. The CDR3 loop spans 15 amino acids. The CDR3 DNA follows: TGTGCCATCAGTCAGACCGGGACTAGGGAAGAGACCCAGTACTTC. Protein: CAISQTGTREETQYF.

The genes are TRBV4-3 and TRBJ2-1; weak D call: TRBD2 (6 bases). The CDR3 has 14 residues. Germline V gives CDR1 LGHNA, CDR2 YSLEER. V lost 0 bases, J lost 4 bases, and 7 bases lay in between. CDR3 nucleotides: TGCGCCAGCAGCCAAGAGGCGGGATACAATGAGCAGTTCTTC. Its translation: CASSQEAGYNEQFF.

The DNA for the CDR3 is TGTGCCAGCAGTTCCTTCGATGGGGCCAACGTCCTGACTTTC. This gives the protein CASSSFDGANVLTF. The rearrangement links TRBV6-5 to TRBJ2-6; D unresolved. Germline CDR1 and CDR2: MNHEY and SVGAGI. This CDR3 contains 14 residues. Deletions cut 4 bases from V and 3 bases from J, with 7 bases between.

This sequence joins TRBV5-1 and TRBJ2-3; D may be TRBD2 (7 bases). V was shortened by 0 bases and J by 3 bases, with 14 bases between the two germline ends. The CDR3 has 16 residues. Germline V gene data show CDR1 as SGHRS and CDR2 as YFSETQ. CDR3 sequence (DNA): TGCGCCAGCAGCTTGGCCGCGGGGGCCTGGACAGATACGCAGTATTTT. Translating it yields CASSLAAGAWTDTQYF.

This chain links TRBV12-3 or TRBV12-4 with TRBJ2-7; no clear D. The CDR3 is made up of 12 amino acids. V lost 5 bases and J lost 6, with 11 bases in between. In DNA form, the CDR3 reads TGTGCCAGCAGTGCCGCTGGCAGCGAGCAGTACTTC. Translated, it gives CASSAAGSEQYF.

The chain combines TRBV5-1 with TRBJ2-7, with 10 bases lining up with TRBD1. Germline V lookup: CDR1 SGHRS, CDR2 YFSETQ. The CDR3 runs 15 residues. After removal of 3 bases from V and 3 bases from J, the junction contained 6 bases not matched to a gene. The DNA for the CDR3 is TGCGCCAGCAGCTACCGGGACAGGGGTGTCTACGAGCAGTACTTC. As protein: CASSYRDRGVYEQYF.

In this sample, this clonotype turned up a few times. This sequence joins TRBV7-9 and TRBJ2-6; D possibly matches TRBD1 or TRBD2 (5 bases each). V was trimmed by 5 bases and J by 4 bases, leaving 18 bases between them. The CDR3 consists of 17 residues. Germline assignment: CDR1 SEHNR and CDR2 FQNEAQ (reference sequence). The DNA of the CDR3 is TGTGCCAGCAGCACCCGATGGCCAGGGACCGGGGCCAACGTCCTGACTTTC. This encodes CASSTRWPGTGANVLTF.

This clonotype was recorded a few times. In DNA form, the CDR3 reads TGTGCCACCAGTGATCCCGGGGCCCCTCAAGAGACCCAGTACTTC. Residues: CATSDPGAPQETQYF. The chain joins TRBV24-1 to TRBJ2-5; D assignment may be TRBD1 or TRBD2 (5 bases each). Trimming removed 3 bases at V and 2 bases at J, with 12 bases between. The CDR3 is made up of 15 amino acids. The germline CDR1 and CDR2 sequences are KGHDR and SFDVKD.

The chain has TRBV29-1 and TRBJ1-2; TRBD1 matches at 7 bases. The germline CDR1 and CDR2 sequences are SQVTM and ANQGSEA. The CDR3 covers 13 residues. Trimming at V came to 6 bases and at J to 1 base, leaving 5 bases not matched to a gene. This CDR3 is CSVSTGSNYGYTF. Written as DNA, the CDR3 is TGCAGCGTCTCGACAGGGAGTAACTATGGCTACACCTTC.

This chain joins TRBV4-2 and TRBJ1-1; maybe TRBD1 (6 bases). With 4 bases removed from V and 8 bases from J, the gap between germline ends came to 11 bases. CDR3 length equals 12 residues. Per the germline V gene, CDR1 is LGHNA and CDR2 is YNFKEQ. CDR3 protein: CASSPGAWEAFF. CDR3 in DNA: TGTGCCAGCAGCCCAGGGGCCTGGGAAGCTTTCTTT.

A few counts support this clonotype. J is TRBJ2-7 and V is TRBV10-2; no reliable D call. Trimming left V 0 bases short and J 3 bases short, with 6 bases between. The germline V gene encodes CDR1 WSHSY and CDR2 SAAADI. CDR3 length: 13 residues. The CDR3 DNA reads as TGCGCCAGCAGTGAGTCGGGTTACTACGAGCAGTACTTC. Translation: CASSESGYYEQYF.

The chain joins TRBV4-1 to TRBJ2-7; the D gene could be TRBD1 or TRBD2 (5 bases each). The V and J ends lost 0 bases and 1 base respectively, with 13 bases between them. The germline V gene encodes CDR1 MGHRA and CDR2 YSYEKL. CDR3 length equals 16 residues. The CDR3 spells CASSQDSGRTSYEQYF. CDR3 nucleotide sequence: TGCGCCAGCAGCCAAGATTCGGGGCGAACTTCCTACGAGCAGTACTTC.

This clonotype was seen repeatedly, ten times or more. The CDR3 sequence: CASSSETGLYEQYF. CDR3 in DNA: TGTGCCAGCAGTTCAGAGACAGGCCTCTACGAGCAGTACTTC. This chain uses TRBV12-3 or TRBV12-4 with TRBJ2-7, with D maybe TRBD1 (6 bases). Trimming stripped 4 bases from V and 3 bases from J, with 13 bases between. This CDR3 contains 14 residues.

The chain joins TRBV7-2 to TRBJ2-2, with TRBD1 identical over 8 bases. Germline V CDR1 and CDR2: SGHTA, FQGNSA. CDR3 length equals 16 residues. Unmatched junction bases numbered 3, after V lost 2 bases and J lost 1 base. The CDR3 DNA sequence: TGTGCCAGCAGCTTATGGGGGACAGGGAACACCGGGGAGCTGTTTTTT. Its translation is CASSLWGTGNTGELFF.

This clonotype was counted between two and nine times. V usage is TRBV4-1 and J usage is TRBJ2-5; D is uncertain. Deletions cut 4 bases from V and 3 bases from J, with 12 bases between. The CDR3 is 14 amino acids. Per germline, CDR1 MGHRA and CDR2 YSYEKL. CDR3 nucleotides: TGCGCCAGCAGCCCCCGGACCACGGAAGAGACCCAGTACTTC. Protein: CASSPRTTEETQYF.

This clonotype was counted ten times or more. V usage is TRBV12-3 or TRBV12-4 and J usage is TRBJ2-1, with 9 bases aligning to TRBD2. This CDR3 region has 12 residues. V lost 6 bases, J lost 9 bases, and 3 bases stayed unmatched. The CDR3 here is CASRISGSEQFF. The CDR3 coding sequence is TGTGCCAGCAGGATTAGCGGGAGTGAGCAGTTCTTC.

This clonotype appeared a single time. The chain joins TRBV4-1 to TRBJ2-1; D is unclear. CDR3 size: 13 residues. Trimming pared 2 bases from V and 9 bases from J, leaving 11 bases between. CDR1 and CDR2 from the germline V gene are MGHRA and YSYEKL. CDR3 sequence reads: CASSQMGLSEQFF. DNA of the CDR3: TGCGCCAGCAGCCAAATGGGCTTGAGTGAGCAGTTCTTC.

As DNA, the CDR3 is TGCAGTGCTTGGAAGACGGTGAACACTGAAGCTTTCTTT. It translates to CSAWKTVNTEAFF. The V call is TRBV20-1, the J call TRBJ1-1; the D is unclear. The V and J ends lost 5 bases and 0 bases respectively, with 10 bases between them. The germline CDR1 and CDR2 sequences are DFQATT and SNEGSKA (reference sequence). This CDR3 has 13 residues.

The chain couples TRBV11-2 to TRBJ2-4; possible D gene TRBD2, 5 bases. This CDR3 has 13 residues. V was cut by 5 bases and J by 7 bases, with 12 bases left in between. Germline lookup yields CDR1 SGHAT and CDR2 FQNNGV. The CDR3 sequence: CASSTLRTNIQYF. In DNA form, the CDR3 reads TGTGCCAGCAGCACCCTTCGGACTAACATTCAGTACTTC.

This clonotype was seen only a few times. The chain couples TRBV14 to TRBJ2-5, with 7 bases that match TRBD1. The CDR3 contains 13 residues. The germline V gene encodes CDR1 SGHDN and CDR2 FVKESK. V gave up 3 bases and J gave up 3 bases; unmatched junction bases: 1. Here the CDR3 DNA reads TGTGCCAGCAGCCATGACAGGGAAGAGACCCAGTACTTC. Translating it yields CASSHDREETQYF.

Of note for this clonotype: The junction does not match germline at one end; this may be a read error. The chain links TRBV24-1 to TRBJ2-5; D gene ambiguous. There are 13 residues in the CDR3. The germline CDR1 and CDR2 sequences are KGHDR and SFDVKD. CDR3 coding DNA: TGTGCCACCAGTGATTTGCGGACCGGAGTGATGGACTTC. Translating gives CATSDLRTGVMDF.